Sequencing of this T cell receptor beta chain was carried out in a study of blood T cell repertoires in COVID-19. V lost 5 bases, J lost 2 bases, and 7 bases stayed unmatched. CDR3 length equals 15 residues. Looked up from germline, CDR1 is LNHDA and CDR2 is SQIVND (reference sequence). In the original processing: Amplification from reference gene primers served as the basis for estimated nucleated cell counts. The repertoire was sequenced with immunoSEQ multiplex PCR; TCRdb's copy has only in-frame clones and lacks some. V and J calls and clone size come straight from that table; D and trimming were deduced from the DNA. The data show tens of thousands of clones, 82% seen once.

The sample comprised peripheral blood. The chain is built from TRBV19 and TRBJ2-7; 9 bases match TRBD1. The receptor was isolated from a human donor in a cohort sampled during active COVID-19. The CDR3 reads CASSPGQGWAYEQYF. The CDR3 DNA reads TGTGCCAGTAGTCCAGGACAGGGGTGGGCCTACGAGCAGTACTTC. Full variable domain (outside the CDR3, taken from reference TRBV19 and TRBJ2-7): DGGITQSPKYLFRKEGQNVTLSCEQNLNHDAMYWYRQDPGQGLRLIYYSQIVNDFQKGDIAEGYSVSREKKESFPLTVTSAQKNPTAFYLCASSPGQGWAYEQYFGPGTRLTVT.